This T cell receptor (beta chain) originates from a study of blood T cell repertoires in COVID-19. Study in general: Samples taken during acute and convalescent COVID-19 were collected in the United States, Italy and Spain.

Authors' analysis steps: Reference gene primer amplification gave nucleated cell count estimates. The assay was immunoSEQ multiplex PCR, and TCRdb's table has in-frame clones only and misses some. Clonal size and the V and J genes are those of that table, whereas D and trimming came from the DNA. The sample lists some 100,000 clones, approximately 89% seen once, with around 0.94% in the top ten. The CDR3 is 14 amino acids. Looked up from germline, CDR1 is LNHDA and CDR2 is SQIVND (reference sequence). After removal of 4 bases from V and 7 bases from J, the junction contained 6 bases not matched to a gene.

The V gene is TRBV19, the J gene TRBJ2-4, with 8 bases aligning to TRBD1. Sample: peripheral blood. This receptor was obtained from a man aged 60-69 years with acute or convalescent COVID-19. The CDR3: CASSTHGQGNIQYF. CDR3 bases: TGTGCCAGTAGTACCCACGGACAGGGTAACATTCAGTACTTC.